The clone carrying this TCR beta chain was seen more than once but under ten times. The data are from a study of blood T cell repertoires in COVID-19. Study in general: Acute and convalescent COVID-19 samples came from the United States, Italy and Spain. The analysed material was cDNA or gDNA that came from T cells, B-cell-depleted T cells, or PBMCs.

The CDR3 runs 14 residues. The V gene lost 2 bases and the J gene lost 7 bases, with 9 bases spanning the gap. Germline loops: CDR1 LNHDA, CDR2 SQIVND (reference sequence). In the authors' methods: The assay estimated nucleated cells by amplifying reference gene primers. The assay was immunoSEQ multiplex PCR, and TCRdb's table has in-frame clones only and misses some. That table gives V, J and clone size, and the DNA gave D and trimming. The sample consists of 310,000 or so clones, about 87% of them appearing once. The clonotype was recovered from a man in his 70s with acute or convalescent COVID-19. Sequenced sample: peripheral blood. The gene calls are TRBV19 and TRBJ1-6; D might be TRBD1 (5 bases). The CDR3 coding sequence is TGTGCCAGTAGTATACGTACAGGAAATTCACCCCTCCACTTT. As protein: CASSIRTGNSPLHF.